This note documents a single TCR beta chain sequence. Its ends do not fully match the called genes, so a read error is possible. Molecular barcoding with unique molecular identifiers was used for the TCRbeta library. TCRdb re-called the PCR reads with MiXCR, one entry per CDR3 protein. The repertoire has approximately 400,000 distinct CDR3 sequences, roughly 10% of them found once; the top ten carry 4.5% to 7%. These data belong to a study of T-cell reconstitution after alpha-beta-depleted transplantation in children. Germline assignment: CDR1 DFQATT and CDR2 SNEGSKA (reference sequence). The CDR3 covers 16 residues.

The receptor was isolated from a human donor who donated a stem cell graft to a child with acute myeloid leukemia. The input for sequencing was PBMCs from the stem cell graft donor, taken from the stem cell graft. This chain links TRBV20-1 with TRBJ2-3; TRBD2 aligns across 16 bases. In DNA, the CDR3 is TGCGCAACTCCGGGACTAGCGGGGGGGCGTGCAGATATGCAGTATTTT. It encodes CATPGLAGGRADMQYF.